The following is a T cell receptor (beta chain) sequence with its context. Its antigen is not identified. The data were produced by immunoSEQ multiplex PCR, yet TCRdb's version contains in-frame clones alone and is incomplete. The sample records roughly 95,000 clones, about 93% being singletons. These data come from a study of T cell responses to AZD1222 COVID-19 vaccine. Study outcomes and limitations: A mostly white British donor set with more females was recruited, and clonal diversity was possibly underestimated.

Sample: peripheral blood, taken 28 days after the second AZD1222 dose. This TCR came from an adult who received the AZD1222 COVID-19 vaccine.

As DNA, the CDR3 is TGTGCCAGTAGGGTCTCAGGGGGCTTTGAGACCCAGTACTTC. It yields the protein CASRVSGGFETQYF. The V and J genes are TRBV19 and TRBJ2-5, with TRBD1 identical over 8 bases. The CDR3 covers 14 residues. Looked up from germline, CDR1 is LNHDA and CDR2 is SQIVND (reference sequence). Unmatched junction bases numbered 8, after V lost 6 bases and J lost 5 bases. Complete variable domain (other parts from reference TRBV19 and TRBJ2-5): DGGITQSPKYLFRKEGQNVTLSCEQNLNHDAMYWYRQDPGQGLRLIYYSQIVNDFQKGDIAEGYSVSREKKESFPLTVTSAQKNPTAFYLCASRVSGGFETQYFGPGTRLLVL.